The next 29 T cell receptor beta chains were all read from a single sample in a study of T cell responses to AZD1222 COVID-19 vaccine. The protocol was immunoSEQ multiplex PCR, while the TCRdb copy is restricted to in-frame clones and leaves out a portion. The repertoire holds approximately 150,000 clones, with approximately 91% as singletons. The specimen comprised peripheral blood, sampled 28 days after the second AZD1222 dose. All receptors derive from an adult who received the AZD1222 COVID-19 vaccine.

This chain links TRBV15 with TRBJ2-7; 8 positions agree with TRBD2. The V segment lost 1 base and the J segment 3 bases; nucleotides outside the gene matches: 2. The CDR3 totals 14 residues. Germline CDR1 reads LNHNV; CDR2 reads YYDKDF (reference sequence). Here the CDR3 DNA reads TGTGCCACCAGCAGAGTCGGGGGGGGCTACGAGCAGTACTTC. Translation gives CATSRVGGGYEQYF.

V and J are TRBV2 and TRBJ1-1; 8 bases fit TRBD1. The junction had 4 bases not matched to a gene; V was cut back by 6 bases and J by 4 bases. Germline lookup yields CDR1 SNHLY and CDR2 FYNNEI. The CDR3 runs 13 residues. For the CDR3, the DNA is TGTGCCAGCAGCGACAGGGGCACCACTGAAGCTTTCTTT. Translating it yields CASSDRGTTEAFF.

The chain joins TRBV7-8 to TRBJ1-2; D ambiguous. Germline CDR1 reads SGHVS; CDR2 reads FQNEAQ. The V gene lost 4 bases and the J gene lost 7 bases, with 28 bases spanning the gap. This CDR3 contains 18 residues. The CDR3 here is CASSSPPAAGRTRIGYTF. The CDR3 region has the DNA TGTGCCAGCAGCTCCCCCCCGGCGGCAGGTCGCACCAGAATTGGCTACACCTTC.

J is TRBJ2-1 and V is TRBV4-1; possible D gene TRBD2, 5 bases. Germline V gene data show CDR1 as MGHRA and CDR2 as YSYEKL. This CDR3 region has 14 residues. V was shortened by 1 base and J by 7 bases, with 11 bases between the two germline ends. The CDR3 nucleotides are TGCGCCAGCAGCCAAGGGCCGGGGTCGAATGAGCAGTTCTTC. The encoded protein is CASSQGPGSNEQFF.

The chain links TRBV10-2 to TRBJ2-5; 10 nucleotides line up with TRBD2. Germline trimming cut 1 base from V and 0 bases from J; bases unmatched to any gene: 2. Germline CDR1 and CDR2: WSHSY and SAAADI. The CDR3 is made up of 16 amino acids. The CDR3 nucleotides read TGCGCCAGCAGTGAGTTGACTAGCGGGTACCAAGAGACCCAGTACTTC. Translation gives CASSELTSGYQETQYF.

The V gene is TRBV7-2, the J gene TRBJ2-2, with TRBD2 matching over 10 bases. This CDR3 has 15 amino acids. Germline loops: CDR1 SGHTA, CDR2 FQGNSA. V was clipped by 6 bases and J by 5 bases; unmatched bases: 6. For the CDR3, the DNA is TGTGCCAGCAGACGCCCTAGCGGGGGAACCGGGGAGCTGTTTTTT. Translating it yields CASRRPSGGTGELFF. The full variable domain, its missing parts supplied by reference TRBV7-2 and TRBJ2-2, is GAGVSQSPSNKVTEKGKDVELRCDPISGHTALYWYRQSLGQGLEFLIYFQGNSAPDKSGLPSDRFSAERTGGSVSTLTIQRTQQEDSAVYLCASRRPSGGTGELFFGEGSRLTVL.

This chain joins TRBV6-5 and TRBJ1-6; the match to TRBD1 covers 7 bases. CDR1 and CDR2 (germline): MNHEY, SVGAGI. With V trimmed by 4 bases and J by 7 bases, 4 bases remained unmatched. CDR3 size: 14 residues. The CDR3 spells CASSLGGTNSPLHF. For the CDR3, the DNA is TGTGCCAGCAGTTTAGGGGGCACAAATTCACCCCTCCACTTT.

This chain connects TRBV5-1 to TRBJ2-2, with D possibly being TRBD1 (5 bases). The CDR3 is 16 amino acids. Germline CDR1 reads SGHRS; CDR2 reads YFSETQ. The V and J ends lost 4 bases and 4 bases respectively, with 17 bases between them. The CDR3 DNA follows: TGCGCCAGCAGCAAGGAACCAGCAAGGGGCACCGGGGAGCTGTTTTTT. Its protein product is CASSKEPARGTGELFF. The complete variable domain, with remaining parts taken from reference TRBV5-1 and TRBJ2-2, reads KAGVTQTPRYLIKTRGQQVTLSCSPISGHRSVSWYQQTPGQGLQFLFEYFSETQRNKGNFPGRFSGRQFSNSRSEMNVSTLELGDSALYLCASSKEPARGTGELFFGEGSRLTVL.

The chain combines TRBV2 with TRBJ2-7, with D uncertain. The V gene's germline CDR1 is SNHLY and CDR2 FYNNEI. The CDR3 has 11 amino acids. V was clipped by 5 bases and J by 2 bases, with 4 bases between them. This CDR3 is CASSRAYEQYF. CDR3 DNA: TGTGCCAGCAGTCGAGCCTACGAGCAGTACTTC.

Only a few counts were recorded for this clone. The chain is built from TRBV7-3 and TRBJ2-1, with TRBD2 as a possible D gene (5 bases). CDR1 and CDR2 from the germline V gene are SGHTA and FQGTGA. This CDR3 spans 15 amino acids. V lost 3 bases and J 4 bases, leaving 13 bases between the germline ends. The CDR3: CASSFSVGEYNEQFF. DNA of the CDR3: TGTGCCAGCAGCTTTTCGGTCGGGGAGTACAATGAGCAGTTCTTC.

The V call is TRBV18, the J call TRBJ2-7; D is perhaps TRBD2 (6 bases). With 6 bases removed from V and 4 bases from J, the gap between germline ends came to 10 bases. The CDR3 sequence is 12 residues long. Germline CDR1 reads KGHSH; CDR2 reads LQKENI. The CDR3 DNA sequence: TGTGCCAGCTCCATAGGGACTTACGAGCAGTACTTC. Amino acid sequence: CASSIGTYEQYF.

The V call is TRBV6-5, the J call TRBJ1-6; the D is unclear. Trimming stripped 8 bases from V and 9 bases from J, with 8 bases between. The germline V gene encodes CDR1 MNHEY and CDR2 SVGAGI. The CDR3 contains 11 residues. The CDR3 DNA is TGTGCCAGCGGCTCAGTTTCACCCCTCCACTTT. This gives the protein CASGSVSPLHF.

This clone was counted once. V usage is TRBV29-1 and J usage is TRBJ1-1; D gene uncertain. Trimming removed 5 bases at V and 1 base at J, with 11 bases between. CDR1 and CDR2 (germline): SQVTM, ANQGSEA. The CDR3 covers 13 residues. CDR3 amino acids: CSVRVTQNTEAFF. The CDR3, as DNA: TGCAGCGTTCGGGTGACACAGAACACTGAAGCTTTCTTT.

The chain uses TRBV5-1 and TRBJ1-1; no clear D gene. The CDR3 has 12 amino acids. The germline gives CDR1 SGHRS, CDR2 YFSETQ. The V gene lost 0 bases and the J gene lost 11 bases, with 11 bases spanning the gap. CDR3 nucleotide sequence: TGCGCCAGCAGCTTGGACGGCCGTGAGGCTTTCTTT. It specifies CASSLDGREAFF.

The CDR3 spells CASSRKGTKTGIHQPQHF. CDR3 nucleotide sequence: TGTGCCAGCAGCCGGAAAGGAACCAAGACAGGGATCCATCAGCCCCAGCATTTT. The chain is built from TRBV7-2 and TRBJ1-5; 7 positions match TRBD1. Looked up from germline, CDR1 is SGHTA and CDR2 is FQGNSA. V lost 5 bases and J lost 5; bases outside the gene matches: 18. This CDR3 is built from 18 residues. Full variable domain (missing parts from reference TRBV7-2 and TRBJ1-5): GAGVSQSPSNKVTEKGKDVELRCDPISGHTALYWYRQSLGQGLEFLIYFQGNSAPDKSGLPSDRFSAERTGGSVSTLTIQRTQQEDSAVYLCASSRKGTKTGIHQPQHFGDGTRLSIL.

The V and J genes are TRBV19 and TRBJ1-5; D is unclear. The CDR3 sequence is 15 residues long. The V and J ends lost 2 bases and 6 bases respectively, with 14 bases between them. The V gene's germline CDR1 is LNHDA and CDR2 SQIVND (reference sequence). The CDR3 reads CASSIREGPGQPQHF. CDR3 coding DNA: TGTGCCAGTAGTATAAGGGAGGGTCCGGGTCAGCCCCAGCATTTT. Complete variable domain (other parts from reference TRBV19 and TRBJ1-5): DGGITQSPKYLFRKEGQNVTLSCEQNLNHDAMYWYRQDPGQGLRLIYYSQIVNDFQKGDIAEGYSVSREKKESFPLTVTSAQKNPTAFYLCASSIREGPGQPQHFGDGTRLSIL.

The chain carries TRBV7-2 and TRBJ1-2; 9 nucleotides align to TRBD1. V was clipped by 1 base and J by 8 bases; unmatched bases: 5. CDR1 and CDR2 from the germline V gene are SGHTA and FQGNSA. The CDR3 is 14 residues long. CDR3 protein: CASSLDRGLVGYTF. CDR3 sequence (DNA): TGTGCCAGCAGCTTAGACAGGGGGCTAGTAGGCTACACCTTC.

This sequence joins TRBV5-6 and TRBJ1-2, with D perhaps TRBD1 (5 bases). The germline CDR1 and CDR2 sequences are SGHDT and YYEEEE. Trimming took off 4 bases at V and 8 bases at J, with 27 bases between the two ends. The CDR3 loop spans 17 amino acids. CDR3 residues: CASSLNRGAGDLGGYTF. CDR3 bases: TGTGCCAGCAGCCTCAACCGCGGAGCGGGGGACCTTGGGGGCTACACCTTC.

This clone showed up just once. The chain uses TRBV5-1 and TRBJ1-2, with 7 bases matching TRBD1. Trimming cost V 5 bases and J 2 bases; bases outside gene matches: 6. Germline loops: CDR1 SGHRS, CDR2 YFSETQ. The CDR3 runs to 14 residues. The CDR3: CASSGQGVNYGYTF. CDR3 nucleotide sequence: TGCGCCAGCAGTGGCCAGGGGGTAAACTATGGCTACACCTTC.

The CDR3 reads CASSLRPAGNSYNEQFF. Here the CDR3 DNA reads TGCGCCAGCAGCTTAAGGCCGGCGGGGAACTCCTACAATGAGCAGTTCTTC. The genes are TRBV5-1 and TRBJ2-1, with D perhaps TRBD2 (6 bases). This CDR3 is built from 17 residues. Trimming took off 2 bases at V and 0 bases at J, with 15 bases between the two ends. CDR1 and CDR2 (germline): SGHRS, YFSETQ.

The chain uses TRBV4-1 and TRBJ1-2; 8 nucleotides agree with TRBD1. V trimming: 8 bases; J trimming: 2 bases; junction bases outside the gene matches: 13. Germline V gene data show CDR1 as MGHRA and CDR2 as YSYEKL. The CDR3 has 16 amino acids. The CDR3 DNA follows: TGCGCCAGCCGATTACCTGGACAGGGAGGGAACTATGGCTACACCTTC. Its translation: CASRLPGQGGNYGYTF.

In this sample, this clone turned up a few times. The chain has TRBV9 and TRBJ2-7; D is unresolved. The CDR3 is made up of 14 amino acids. V gave up 2 bases and J gave up 2 bases, with 11 bases separating them. Looked up from germline, CDR1 is SGDLS and CDR2 is YYNGEE. The CDR3 loop reads CASSVLDSTYEQYF. The CDR3 nucleotides are TGTGCCAGCAGCGTTCTGGATTCTACCTACGAGCAGTACTTC. The full variable domain, its missing parts supplied by reference TRBV9 and TRBJ2-7, is DSGVTQTPKHLITATGQRVTLRCSPRSGDLSVYWYQQSLDQGLQFLIQYYNGEERAKGNILERFSAQQFPDLHSELNLSSLELGDSALYFCASSVLDSTYEQYFGPGTRLTVT.

This chain uses TRBV5-4 with TRBJ1-3, with D possibly matching TRBD1 (6 bases). CDR3 length: 15 amino acids. Germline V CDR1 and CDR2: SGHNT, YYREEE (reference sequence). Trimming took off 4 bases at V and 0 bases at J, with 11 bases between the two ends. This CDR3 reads CASSQSQGSGNTIYF. The CDR3, as DNA: TGTGCCAGCAGCCAGTCACAGGGCTCTGGAAACACCATATATTTT.

V and J are TRBV9 and TRBJ1-4; D gene ambiguous. V lost 2 bases, J lost 4 bases, and 12 bases lay in between. Germline CDR1 reads SGDLS; CDR2 reads YYNGEE. The CDR3 consists of 15 residues. The CDR3 region has the DNA TGTGCCAGCAGCGTGAACGGAGGGATTAATGAAAAACTGTTTTTT. Translating gives CASSVNGGINEKLFF.

The J gene is TRBJ1-2, the V gene TRBV7-2; D is unresolved. In germline, CDR1 is SGHTA, CDR2 FQGNSA. With 1 base removed from V and 5 bases from J, the gap between germline ends came to 11 bases. CDR3 length: 14 amino acids. The DNA of the CDR3 is TGTGCCAGCAGCTTAGTGTTTCGGGAGTATGGCTACACCTTC. Translated, it gives CASSLVFREYGYTF.

V gene TRBV19 combines with J gene TRBJ1-1; 8 bases are a match to TRBD1. The germline V gene has CDR1 LNHDA and CDR2 SQIVND (reference sequence). Germline trimming cut 5 bases from V and 3 bases from J; bases unmatched to any gene: 5. CDR3 length: 14 amino acids. The CDR3 DNA follows: TGTGCCAGTAGTCCCTACAGGGGGGACACTGAAGCTTTCTTT. Translating it yields CASSPYRGDTEAFF. Variable domain in full (rest from reference TRBV19 and TRBJ1-1): DGGITQSPKYLFRKEGQNVTLSCEQNLNHDAMYWYRQDPGQGLRLIYYSQIVNDFQKGDIAEGYSVSREKKESFPLTVTSAQKNPTAFYLCASSPYRGDTEAFFGQGTRLTVV.

V is TRBV5-6 and J is TRBJ1-6, with D unclear. V lost 5 bases and J 9 bases, leaving 9 bases between the germline ends. Per germline, CDR1 SGHDT and CDR2 YYEEEE. The CDR3 loop spans 12 amino acids. For the CDR3, the DNA is TGTGCCAGCAGAGGACCGGGTTCACCCCTCCACTTT. Amino acids: CASRGPGSPLHF.

This clone was counted a single time. The chain is built from TRBV6-6 and TRBJ1-4; maybe TRBD1 (5 bases). V was trimmed by 6 bases and J by 4 bases, leaving 15 bases between them. The CDR3 contains 15 residues. CDR1 and CDR2 (germline): MNHNY, SVGAGI (reference sequence). Written as DNA, the CDR3 is TGTGCCAGCAGCAACCCTGGGGGGTTTAATGAAAAACTGTTTTTT. Amino acids: CASSNPGGFNEKLFF.

A word on this clone: The identical CDR3 is also encoded by other nucleotide sequences in the sample. The chain combines TRBV2 with TRBJ1-1, with D possibly being TRBD1 (6 bases). Trimming took off 4 bases at V and 5 bases at J, with 11 bases between the two ends. The germline V gene encodes CDR1 SNHLY and CDR2 FYNNEI. CDR3 length: 13 residues. The CDR3 sequence is CASSAGAGTEAFF. In DNA, the CDR3 is TGTGCCAGCAGTGCAGGGGCAGGGACTGAAGCTTTCTTT.